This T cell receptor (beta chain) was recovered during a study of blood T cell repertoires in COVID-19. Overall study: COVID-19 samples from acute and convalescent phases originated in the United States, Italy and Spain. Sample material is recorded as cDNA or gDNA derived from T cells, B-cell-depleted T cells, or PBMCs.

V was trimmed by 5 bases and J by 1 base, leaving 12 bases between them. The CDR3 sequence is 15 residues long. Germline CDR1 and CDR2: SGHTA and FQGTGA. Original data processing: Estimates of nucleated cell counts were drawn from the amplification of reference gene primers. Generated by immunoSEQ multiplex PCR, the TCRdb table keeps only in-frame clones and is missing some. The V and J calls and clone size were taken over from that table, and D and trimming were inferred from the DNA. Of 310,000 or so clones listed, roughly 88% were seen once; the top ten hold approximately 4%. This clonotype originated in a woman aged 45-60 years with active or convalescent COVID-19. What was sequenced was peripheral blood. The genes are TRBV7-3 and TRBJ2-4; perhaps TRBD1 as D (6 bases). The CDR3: CASSPGVSAKNIQYF. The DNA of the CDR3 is TGTGCCAGCAGCCCAGGGGTTTCGGCCAAAAACATTCAGTACTTC. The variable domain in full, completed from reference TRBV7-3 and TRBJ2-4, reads GAGVSQTPSNKVTEKGKYVELRCDPISGHTALYWYRQSLGQGPEFLIYFQGTGAADDSGLPNDRFFAVRPEGSVSTLKIQRTERGDSAVYLCASSPGVSAKNIQYFGAGTRLSVL.